A selection of T cell receptor beta chains follows, all from one sample in a study of cytomegalovirus exposure and HLA in healthy donors. Assay: immunoSEQ multiplex PCR; the TCRdb copy retains only in-frame clones and omits some. The repertoire includes 130,000 to 150,000 clones, 70% to 80% of them detected once, and 2% to 2.5% sits in the top ten. The specimen was PBMCs. The receptor set was obtained from a woman aged 18-29 years in good health and CMV-seropositive. CDR3s include the opening cysteine and the closing phenylalanine or tryptophan. A D gene is named only where the DNA matches it firmly. Rows give clone size only sometimes, using once, few, many, or a class for an expanded clone.

cdr3_nt: TGTGCCAGCTGGAGTGTTCAAGGTCAGCCCCAGCATTTT
cdr3_aa: CASWSVQGQPQHF
j_call: TRBJ1-5
clone_size: few
d_call: NA
v_call: TRBV27

cdr3_nt: TGTGCCAGCAGCTTAACCAGGGAATATAGCAATCAGCCCCAGCATTTT
cdr3_aa: CASSLTREYSNQPQHF
j_call: TRBJ1-5
clone_size: NA
d_call: NA
v_call: TRBV5-6

cdr3_nt: TGTGCCAGCAGCGAACTTTCCGGGTCCCAGGGGGGGACCCAGTACTTC
cdr3_aa: CASSELSGSQGGTQYF
j_call: TRBJ2-5
clone_size: NA
d_call: NA
v_call: TRBV5-6

cdr3_nt: TGTGCCAGCAGCGTGAGGGGGGGACAGGTTGAAAAACTGTTTTTT
cdr3_aa: CASSVRGGQVEKLFF
j_call: TRBJ1-4
clone_size: NA
d_call: TRBD1
v_call: TRBV7-2

cdr3_nt: TGCAGTGCTCAACATGATACTGAAGCTTTCTTT
cdr3_aa: CSAQHDTEAFF
j_call: TRBJ1-1
clone_size: NA
d_call: NA
v_call: TRBV20-1

cdr3_nt: TGCGCCAGCAGCTTCGGACAGGGGGTTGACGAGCAGTACTTC
cdr3_aa: CASSFGQGVDEQYF
j_call: TRBJ2-7
clone_size: few
d_call: TRBD1
v_call: TRBV5-1

cdr3_nt: TGCGCCAGCAGCCCTGACTGGACAAACCAAGAGACCCAGTACTTC
cdr3_aa: CASSPDWTNQETQYF
j_call: TRBJ2-5
clone_size: NA
d_call: NA
v_call: TRBV10-2

cdr3_nt: TGCGCCAGCAGCCCCGGAGATGTTTTGTCTGAAGCTTTCTTT
cdr3_aa: CASSPGDVLSEAFF
j_call: TRBJ1-1
clone_size: NA
d_call: NA
v_call: TRBV5-1

cdr3_nt: TGTGCCAGCAGTGGAGAAGCTTGGAATTCACCCCTCCACTTT
cdr3_aa: CASSGEAWNSPLHF
j_call: TRBJ1-6
clone_size: NA
d_call: NA
v_call: TRBV25-1

cdr3_nt: TGTGCCAGCAGCCTCCACGGACAGGGGGCCTATGGCTACACCTTC
cdr3_aa: CASSLHGQGAYGYTF
j_call: TRBJ1-2
clone_size: NA
d_call: TRBD1
v_call: TRBV5-4

cdr3_nt: TGCAGCTCCTGGACAGGGGCCCCCTACAATGAGCAGTTCTTC
cdr3_aa: CSSWTGAPYNEQFF
j_call: TRBJ2-1
clone_size: once
d_call: TRBD1
v_call: TRBV29-1

cdr3_nt: TGTGCCAGCAGTTCCCCAGGGGGTTTTGTCAATTCACCCCTCCACTTT
cdr3_aa: CASSSPGGFVNSPLHF
j_call: TRBJ1-6
clone_size: NA
d_call: TRBD1
v_call: TRBV6-5

cdr3_nt: TGTGCCAGCAGTGGTGGACACTTTGAGACCCAGTACTTC
cdr3_aa: CASSGGHFETQYF
j_call: TRBJ2-5
clone_size: NA
d_call: NA
v_call: TRBV28

cdr3_nt: TGTGCCAGCAGCGCGCGGGGGAACGCTAACTATGGCTACACCTTC
cdr3_aa: CASSARGNANYGYTF
j_call: TRBJ1-2
clone_size: NA
d_call: NA
v_call: TRBV28

cdr3_nt: TGCGCCAGCAGCCAAGATCTGGCCCAGGTGAGAGAGACCCAGTACTTC
cdr3_aa: CASSQDLAQVRETQYF
j_call: TRBJ2-5
clone_size: NA
d_call: NA
v_call: TRBV4-1

cdr3_nt: TGTGCCAGCAGCTCGGAACTAGCGGGGGGGTTCCGCCTGTTCTTC
cdr3_aa: CASSSELAGGFRLFF
j_call: TRBJ2-1
clone_size: NA
d_call: TRBD2
v_call: TRBV14

cdr3_nt: TGTGCCAGCAGTCCCTTGGGACTAGCGGTAAGAAACAATGAGCAGTTCTTC
cdr3_aa: CASSPLGLAVRNNEQFF
j_call: TRBJ2-1
clone_size: NA
d_call: TRBD2
v_call: TRBV27

cdr3_nt: TGTGCCAGCAGGCGGGACAGGGCGGCTTACGAGCAGTACTTC
cdr3_aa: CASRRDRAAYEQYF
j_call: TRBJ2-7
clone_size: NA
d_call: TRBD1
v_call: TRBV27

cdr3_nt: TGCGCCAGCAGCCAAACCACAGGGAACCAAAACTATGGCTACACCTTC
cdr3_aa: CASSQTTGNQNYGYTF
j_call: TRBJ1-2
clone_size: once
d_call: NA
v_call: TRBV4-1

cdr3_nt: TGTGCCAGCAGCTTAGGGGGCAGGGAGGGTGGGTATAGCAATCAGCCCCAGCATTTT
cdr3_aa: CASSLGGREGGYSNQPQHF
j_call: TRBJ1-5
clone_size: NA
d_call: NA
v_call: TRBV7-9

cdr3_nt: TGCGCCAGCAGCAGGACAGGGATCGGACTAGCGGGGGGCGAAGGCGAGCAGTACTTC
cdr3_aa: CASSRTGIGLAGGEGEQYF
j_call: TRBJ2-7
clone_size: NA
d_call: TRBD2
v_call: TRBV5-1

cdr3_nt: TGTGCCAGCAGTTTGCCCGGGACAGGCACTGAAGCTTTCTTT
cdr3_aa: CASSLPGTGTEAFF
j_call: TRBJ1-1
clone_size: NA
d_call: TRBD1
v_call: TRBV28

cdr3_nt: TGTGCCAGCTCACCATCCCGACCCGGTCAGGTGTACTTC
cdr3_aa: CASSPSRPGQVYF
j_call: TRBJ2-7
clone_size: NA
d_call: NA
v_call: TRBV18

cdr3_nt: TGTGCCAGCAGCTTAGTTGGGACACCGCTCCTCTGGGCCAACGTCCTGACTTTC
cdr3_aa: CASSLVGTPLLWANVLTF
j_call: TRBJ2-6
clone_size: NA
d_call: NA
v_call: TRBV11-1

cdr3_nt: TGCAGCGTTGATTCTAGAGGGAACAATGAGCAGTTCTTC
cdr3_aa: CSVDSRGNNEQFF
j_call: TRBJ2-1
clone_size: few
d_call: NA
v_call: TRBV29-1

cdr3_nt: TGCGCCAGCAGCCAAGCGGGGGGGTCTGGGGCCAACGTCCTGACTTTC
cdr3_aa: CASSQAGGSGANVLTF
j_call: TRBJ2-6
clone_size: NA
d_call: TRBD2
v_call: TRBV4-3

cdr3_nt: TGTGCCAGCAGCACTAGGGGGCTGGGCACTGAAGCTTTCTTT
cdr3_aa: CASSTRGLGTEAFF
j_call: TRBJ1-1
clone_size: few
d_call: TRBD1
v_call: TRBV7-8

cdr3_nt: TGTGCCAGCAGTTACTCGAGGGACACCGCCTACGAGCAGTACTTC
cdr3_aa: CASSYSRDTAYEQYF
j_call: TRBJ2-7
clone_size: NA
d_call: NA
v_call: TRBV6-5

cdr3_nt: TGTGCCAGCAGCAAAATAAGCGGGGGTCTCAATGAGCAGTTCTTC
cdr3_aa: CASSKISGGLNEQFF
j_call: TRBJ2-1
clone_size: few
d_call: NA
v_call: TRBV21-1

cdr3_nt: TGTGCCAGCAGCACCCGGCGAGGACTAGCGGGTGAGCAAGAGACCCAGTACTTC
cdr3_aa: CASSTRRGLAGEQETQYF
j_call: TRBJ2-5
clone_size: NA
d_call: TRBD2
v_call: TRBV7-9

cdr3_nt: TGTGCCAGCAGCTTAGCTGGAGCGGGACATCGGGGCAATGAGCAGTTCTTC
cdr3_aa: CASSLAGAGHRGNEQFF
j_call: TRBJ2-1
clone_size: NA
d_call: NA
v_call: TRBV7-2

cdr3_nt: TGCGCCAGCAGCCCCCGGGGGGACAGGGGTAATGAAGCTTTCTTT
cdr3_aa: CASSPRGDRGNEAFF
j_call: TRBJ1-1
clone_size: NA
d_call: TRBD1
v_call: TRBV5-1

cdr3_nt: TGTGCCAGTAGTATGGGGGAGACAGGAGACAATGAGCAGTTCTTC
cdr3_aa: CASSMGETGDNEQFF
j_call: TRBJ2-1
clone_size: NA
d_call: NA
v_call: TRBV19

cdr3_nt: TGTGCCAGCAGCCCAAGTGCCAGTCTTAGCAATCAGCCCCAGCATTTT
cdr3_aa: CASSPSASLSNQPQHF
j_call: TRBJ1-5
clone_size: NA
d_call: NA
v_call: TRBV7-2

cdr3_nt: TGTGCCAGCAGCAAGAGGGAGCTGAACTATGGCTACACCTTC
cdr3_aa: CASSKRELNYGYTF
j_call: TRBJ1-2
clone_size: NA
d_call: NA
v_call: TRBV7-9

cdr3_nt: TGTGCCACCCGGCCAGGGGGCTATAGCAATCAGCCCCAGCATTTT
cdr3_aa: CATRPGGYSNQPQHF
j_call: TRBJ1-5
clone_size: NA
d_call: TRBD1
v_call: TRBV28

cdr3_nt: TGTGCCAGCAGCTTAGGACAGTTCTATGGCTACACCTTC
cdr3_aa: CASSLGQFYGYTF
j_call: TRBJ1-2
clone_size: NA
d_call: NA
v_call: TRBV7-6

cdr3_nt: TGTGCCAGCAGCGGGGGAATGAACACTGAAGCTTTCTTT
cdr3_aa: CASSGGMNTEAFF
j_call: TRBJ1-1
clone_size: NA
d_call: NA
v_call: TRBV6-1

cdr3_nt: TGCGCCAGCAGCCAAGATCGAGCGGGGGTCTACGAGCAGTACTTC
cdr3_aa: CASSQDRAGVYEQYF
j_call: TRBJ2-7
clone_size: NA
d_call: TRBD2
v_call: TRBV4-3

cdr3_nt: TGTGCCAGCAGCCCCGGGGGGTTTAGCAATCAGCCCCAGCATTTT
cdr3_aa: CASSPGGFSNQPQHF
j_call: TRBJ1-5
clone_size: NA
d_call: NA
v_call: TRBV7-9

cdr3_nt: TGTGCCAGCAGAAAAATGGACAGGGATAATTCACCCCTCCACTTT
cdr3_aa: CASRKMDRDNSPLHF
j_call: TRBJ1-6
clone_size: NA
d_call: TRBD1
v_call: TRBV6-6

cdr3_nt: TGTGCCAGCAGCTCCGGACTAGCGGGGGGGCCCACCGGGGAGCTGTTTTTT
cdr3_aa: CASSSGLAGGPTGELFF
j_call: TRBJ2-2
clone_size: NA
d_call: TRBD2
v_call: TRBV9

cdr3_nt: TGTGCCAGCAGCTTAACTACAGGGGTAATTTCTACCGGGGAGCTGTTTTTT
cdr3_aa: CASSLTTGVISTGELFF
j_call: TRBJ2-2
clone_size: NA
d_call: TRBD1
v_call: TRBV7-2

cdr3_nt: TGCGCCAGCAGCTTGGCCATTGGCAGGCTAAATGAAAAACTGTTTTTT
cdr3_aa: CASSLAIGRLNEKLFF
j_call: TRBJ1-4
clone_size: NA
d_call: NA
v_call: TRBV5-1

cdr3_nt: TGTGCCAGTAGTGGACAGGGGGCGGGTGAGCAGTTCTTC
cdr3_aa: CASSGQGAGEQFF
j_call: TRBJ2-1
clone_size: NA
d_call: TRBD1
v_call: TRBV19

cdr3_nt: TGTGCCAGTAGTAGACTGCCCAGGGTGGATGGCTACACCTTC
cdr3_aa: CASSRLPRVDGYTF
j_call: TRBJ1-2
clone_size: NA
d_call: NA
v_call: TRBV19

cdr3_nt: TGTGCCAGCAGAAGCACTAGCGGACGGAGCTCCTACGAGCAGTACTTC
cdr3_aa: CASRSTSGRSSYEQYF
j_call: TRBJ2-7
clone_size: NA
d_call: TRBD2
v_call: TRBV5-8

cdr3_nt: TGTGCCAGCAGCTTGCAGGGGGGGAACACTGAAGCTTTCTTT
cdr3_aa: CASSLQGGNTEAFF
j_call: TRBJ1-1
clone_size: NA
d_call: TRBD1
v_call: TRBV7-8

cdr3_nt: TGCGCCAGCAGCCAACATCCCCCCCCAGAGAACACCGGGGAGCTGTTTTTT
cdr3_aa: CASSQHPPPENTGELFF
j_call: TRBJ2-2
clone_size: NA
d_call: NA
v_call: TRBV4-1

cdr3_nt: TGTGCCAGCTCAAGCCAGGAGGGAAGCTCCTACAATGAGCAGTTCTTC
cdr3_aa: CASSSQEGSSYNEQFF
j_call: TRBJ2-1
clone_size: NA
d_call: NA
v_call: TRBV18

cdr3_nt: TGTGCCAGCAGGAACCTCCGGACAGAAGCTTTCTTT
cdr3_aa: CASRNLRTEAFF
j_call: TRBJ1-1
clone_size: NA
d_call: NA
v_call: TRBV6-1

cdr3_nt: TGCAGCGTTGCTACAGGCCTCTCCTACGAGCAGTACTTC
cdr3_aa: CSVATGLSYEQYF
j_call: TRBJ2-7
clone_size: NA
d_call: NA
v_call: TRBV29-1

cdr3_nt: TGTGCCAGCAGCGGCGGTTCGGTAGCTGAAGCTTTCTTT
cdr3_aa: CASSGGSVAEAFF
j_call: TRBJ1-1
clone_size: NA
d_call: NA
v_call: TRBV5-4

cdr3_nt: TGTGCCAGTAGTTCGGGGGGTAAGGGAGAGACCCAGTACTTC
cdr3_aa: CASSSGGKGETQYF
j_call: TRBJ2-5
clone_size: NA
d_call: TRBD2
v_call: TRBV19

cdr3_nt: TGTGCCAGCTCACCCGACAGTCTGAACACTGAAGCTTTCTTT
cdr3_aa: CASSPDSLNTEAFF
j_call: TRBJ1-1
clone_size: few
d_call: NA
v_call: TRBV18